A selection of T cell receptor beta chains follows, all from one sample in a study of molecular identifiers for immune sequencing clone quantification. TCRdb used MiXCR to reprocess the PCR reads, holding one entry per CDR3 protein. The data hold under 650,000 distinct CDR3 sequences, with about 20% observed a single time. The sequencing sample was made of naive CD8+ T cells from blood, with Jurkat cell RNA spiked in. The receptors come from a human donor in good health. Some libraries in this study had Jurkat cell RNA spiked in. Both conserved end residues are part of each CDR3. D genes are given only for firm matches. A row's size may be missing; if present it is once, few, many or a size class.

D,size,V,J,CDR3,DNA
-,many,TRBV3-1,TRBJ2-3,CASSQVGGYTDTQYF,TGTGCCAGCAGCCAAGTCGGCGGATACACAGATACGCAGTATTTT
-,many,TRBV29-1,TRBJ1-2,CSVEVRAYGYTF,TGCAGCGTTGAAGTCAGGGCATATGGCTACACCTTC
TRBD1,-,TRBV19,TRBJ1-5,CASGIGDRGNQPQHF,TGTGCCAGTGGTATAGGGGACAGAGGCAATCAGCCCCAGCATTTT
TRBD1,many,TRBV6-5,TRBJ1-4,CASSSGDSRNEKLFF,TGTGCCAGCAGTTCTGGGGACAGCCGTAATGAAAAACTGTTTTTT
TRBD1,many,TRBV5-1,TRBJ2-2,CASSQPGQGHTGELFF,TGCGCCAGCAGCCAACCGGGACAGGGCCACACCGGGGAGCTGTTTTTT
-,many,TRBV6-2/TRBV6-3,TRBJ2-1,CASSPPLGPYNEQFF,TGTGCCAGCAGTCCCCCCCTTGGTCCCTACAATGAGCAGTTCTTC
-,few,TRBV6-5,TRBJ1-5,CASSHGPFKPQHF,TGTGCCAGCAGCCACGGACCTTTTAAGCCCCAGCATTTT
-,many,TRBV7-3,TRBJ2-5,CASSLIGGVQETQYF,TGTGCCAGCAGCTTAATAGGGGGGGTACAAGAGACCCAGTACTTC
-,few,TRBV6-6,TRBJ1-2,CASSSPVLGAYGYTF,TGTGCCAGCAGTTCCCCCGTGCTGGGAGCCTATGGCTACACCTTC
-,-,TRBV13,TRBJ2-7,CASSIQTGYSYEQYF,TGTGCCAGCAGCATCCAAACGGGATATTCCTACGAGCAGTACTTC
-,many,TRBV5-1,TRBJ2-1,CASSVGAEQFF,TGCGCCAGCTCGGTTGGTGCTGAGCAGTTCTTC
TRBD1,-,TRBV19,TRBJ2-7,CASSFYSGTGAYEQYF,TGTGCCAGTAGTTTCTACTCCGGGACAGGGGCCTACGAGCAGTACTTC
-,few,TRBV6-1,TRBJ2-1,CASSEATRGFGSSYNEQFF,TGTGCCAGCAGTGAAGCCACCCGGGGTTTCGGTAGCTCCTACAATGAGCAGTTCTTC
-,many,TRBV12-3/TRBV12-4,TRBJ1-1,CASSFTGTYTEAFF,TGTGCCAGCAGTTTCACCGGGACTTACACTGAAGCTTTCTTT
TRBD2,-,TRBV4-2,TRBJ2-7,CASSQEDGSGGAYGQYF,TGTGCCAGCAGCCAAGAGGACGGGAGCGGGGGGGCCTACGGGCAGTACTTC
-,-,TRBV11-2,TRBJ2-1,CASSSERLVNEQFF,TGTGCCAGCAGCTCAGAGCGGCTTGTGAATGAGCAGTTCTTC
-,many,TRBV5-1,TRBJ2-3,CASSTSGYSTDTQYF,TGCGCCAGCAGCACTTCGGGGTATAGCACAGATACGCAGTATTTT
TRBD2,few,TRBV27,TRBJ2-3,CASRGGTISSTDTQYF,TGTGCCAGCAGGGGGGGGACGATTTCTAGCACAGATACGCAGTATTTT
TRBD1,-,TRBV7-9,TRBJ2-7,CASSGWTGRYEQYF,TGTGCCAGCAGCGGATGGACAGGGAGGTACGAGCAGTACTTC
TRBD1,-,TRBV5-8,TRBJ1-3,CASSLGQGSSGNTIYF,TGTGCCAGCAGCCTCGGACAGGGAAGCTCTGGAAACACCATATATTTT
-,many,TRBV4-3,TRBJ2-7,CASSPDRSSYEQYF,TGCGCCAGCAGCCCTGACCGGAGCTCCTACGAGCAGTACTTC
-,many,TRBV11-2,TRBJ1-6,CASSSVNPSRNSPLHF,TGTGCCAGCAGCTCGGTAAACCCTTCTCGTAATTCACCCCTCCACTTT
-,-,TRBV3-1,TRBJ1-4,CASSQDPVAPREKLFF,TGTGCCAGCAGCCAAGATCCAGTAGCTCCCAGGGAAAAACTGTTTTTT
-,many,TRBV6-2/TRBV6-3,TRBJ1-1,CASSRVTEAFF,TGTGCCAGCAGTCGGGTCACTGAAGCTTTCTTT
TRBD1,-,TRBV13,TRBJ2-7,CASSTDSGQGAYEQYF,TGTGCCAGCAGCACAGACTCGGGACAGGGGGCTTACGAGCAGTACTTC
-,many,TRBV7-9,TRBJ1-1,CASSYTYTEAFF,TGTGCCAGCAGCTATACATATACTGAAGCTTTCTTT
-,once,TRBV24-1,TRBJ2-1,CATSGGSPNEQFF,TGTGCCACCAGTGGAGGATCCCCCAATGAGCAGTTCTTC
-,few,TRBV10-3,TRBJ2-2,CAISDSGDGGELFF,TGTGCCATCAGTGATTCTGGGGATGGCGGGGAGCTGTTTTTT
-,-,TRBV9,TRBJ2-1,CASSVAPSSYNEQFF,TGTGCCAGCAGCGTAGCCCCTTCTAGCTACAATGAGCAGTTCTTC
-,many,TRBV24-1,TRBJ2-2,CATSDLLVGELFF,TGTGCCACCAGTGATTTGTTGGTCGGGGAGCTGTTTTTT
-,many,TRBV7-6,TRBJ1-1,CASSAETDSPVAFF,TGTGCCAGCAGCGCGGAGACGGACAGCCCAGTAGCTTTCTTT
-,-,TRBV20-1,TRBJ1-2,CSARGVSSNYGYTF,TGCAGTGCTAGAGGGGTCAGTTCTAACTATGGCTACACCTTC
-,many,TRBV7-2,TRBJ2-2,CASSLVGRPGELFF,TGTGCCAGCAGCTTAGTTGGTAGGCCCGGGGAGCTGTTTTTT
-,many,TRBV7-9,TRBJ1-1,CASSPPGRTEAFF,TGTGCCAGCAGCCCCCCGGGTAGAACTGAAGCTTTCTTT